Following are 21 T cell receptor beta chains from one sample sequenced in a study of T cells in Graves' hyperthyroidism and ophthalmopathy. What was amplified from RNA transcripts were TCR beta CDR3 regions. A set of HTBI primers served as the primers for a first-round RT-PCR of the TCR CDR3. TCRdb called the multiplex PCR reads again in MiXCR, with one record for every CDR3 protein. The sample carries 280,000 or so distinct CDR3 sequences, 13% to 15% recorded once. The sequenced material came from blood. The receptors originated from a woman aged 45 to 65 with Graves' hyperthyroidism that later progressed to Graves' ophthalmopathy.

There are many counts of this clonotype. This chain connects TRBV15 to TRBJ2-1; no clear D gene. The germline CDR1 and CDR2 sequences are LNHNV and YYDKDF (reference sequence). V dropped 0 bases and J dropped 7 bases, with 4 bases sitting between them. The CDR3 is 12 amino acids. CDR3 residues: CATSRDVNEQFF. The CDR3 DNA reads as TGTGCCACCAGCAGAGATGTAAATGAGCAGTTCTTC.

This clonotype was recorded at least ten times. This chain's CDR3 is CASRPREAGNTEAFF. Here the CDR3 DNA reads TGTGCCAGCAGGCCCCGGGAGGCCGGGAACACTGAAGCTTTCTTT. V is TRBV3-1 and J is TRBJ1-1; D unclear. In germline, CDR1 is LGHDT, CDR2 YNNKEL (reference sequence). V was cut by 6 bases and J by 1 base, with 15 bases left in between. The CDR3 has 15 amino acids.

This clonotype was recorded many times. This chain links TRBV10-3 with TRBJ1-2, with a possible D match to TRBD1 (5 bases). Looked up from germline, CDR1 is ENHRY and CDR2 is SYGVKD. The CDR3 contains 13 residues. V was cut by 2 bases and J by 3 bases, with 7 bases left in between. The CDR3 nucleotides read TGTGCCATCAGTGAGAGAGGGGACTATGGCTACACCTTC. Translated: CAISERGDYGYTF.

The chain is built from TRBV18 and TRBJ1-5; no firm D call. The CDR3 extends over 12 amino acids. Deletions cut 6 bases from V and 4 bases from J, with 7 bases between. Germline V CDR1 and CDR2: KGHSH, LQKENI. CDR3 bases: TGTGCCAGCTCTCCAATAAATCAGCCCCAGCATTTT. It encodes CASSPINQPQHF.

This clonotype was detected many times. The CDR3 is CAGRRLNTEAFF. The CDR3 region has the DNA TGTGCCGGAAGACGGCTGAACACTGAAGCTTTCTTT. V and J are TRBV30 and TRBJ1-1, with unresolved D. Germline V gene sequence: CDR1 GTSNPN, CDR2 SVGIG (reference sequence). The CDR3 runs to 12 residues. V gave up 8 bases and J gave up 0 bases, with 10 bases separating them.

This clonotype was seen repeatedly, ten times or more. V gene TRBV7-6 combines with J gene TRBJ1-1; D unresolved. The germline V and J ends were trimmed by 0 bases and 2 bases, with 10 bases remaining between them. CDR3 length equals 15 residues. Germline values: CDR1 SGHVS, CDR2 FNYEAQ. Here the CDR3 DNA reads TGTGCCAGCAGCTTAGCGCTAGAGGGTAACACTGAAGCTTTCTTT. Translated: CASSLALEGNTEAFF.

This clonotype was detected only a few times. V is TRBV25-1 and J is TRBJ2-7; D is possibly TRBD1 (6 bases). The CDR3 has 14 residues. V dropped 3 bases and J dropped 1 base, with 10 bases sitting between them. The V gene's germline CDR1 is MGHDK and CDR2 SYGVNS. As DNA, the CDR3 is TGTGCCAGCAGTGAGGGCAGGGGATCCTACGAGCAGTACTTC. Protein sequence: CASSEGRGSYEQYF.

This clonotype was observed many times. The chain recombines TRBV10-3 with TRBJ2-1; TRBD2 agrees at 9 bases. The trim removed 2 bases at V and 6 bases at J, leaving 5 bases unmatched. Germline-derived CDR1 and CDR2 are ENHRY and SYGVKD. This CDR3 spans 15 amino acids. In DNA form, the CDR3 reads TGTGCCATCAGTGAGCCGGGACTAGCCCCCAATGAGCAGTTCTTC. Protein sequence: CAISEPGLAPNEQFF.

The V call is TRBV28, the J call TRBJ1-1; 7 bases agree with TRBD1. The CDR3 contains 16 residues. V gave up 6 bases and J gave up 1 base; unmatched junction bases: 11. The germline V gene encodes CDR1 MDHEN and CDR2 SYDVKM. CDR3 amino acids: CASSFPGGYSNTEAFF. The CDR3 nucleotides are TGTGCCAGCAGCTTCCCAGGGGGGTATTCGAACACTGAAGCTTTCTTT.

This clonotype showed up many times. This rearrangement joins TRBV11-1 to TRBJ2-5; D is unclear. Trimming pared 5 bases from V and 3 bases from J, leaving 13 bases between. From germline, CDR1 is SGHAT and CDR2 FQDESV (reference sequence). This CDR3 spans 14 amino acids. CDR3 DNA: TGTGCCAGCAGCCGTTCGTGGGCCGAAGAGACCCAGTACTTC. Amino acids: CASSRSWAEETQYF.

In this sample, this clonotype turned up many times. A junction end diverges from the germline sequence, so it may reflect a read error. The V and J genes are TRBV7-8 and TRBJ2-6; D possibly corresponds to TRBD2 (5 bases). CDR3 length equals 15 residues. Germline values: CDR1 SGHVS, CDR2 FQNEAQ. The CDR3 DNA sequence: TGTGCCAGCAGCCTAGCCTATTCTGGGGCCAACGTCCTGACTTTC. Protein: CASSLAYSGANVLTF.

The CDR3 DNA sequence: TGTGCCAGCACCATGAACACCGGGGAGCTGTTTTTT. Protein: CASTMNTGELFF. V and J are TRBV6-1 and TRBJ2-2; no clear D gene. V dropped 7 bases and J dropped 1 base, with 4 bases sitting between them. Per germline, CDR1 MNHNS and CDR2 SASEGT. The CDR3 extends over 12 amino acids.

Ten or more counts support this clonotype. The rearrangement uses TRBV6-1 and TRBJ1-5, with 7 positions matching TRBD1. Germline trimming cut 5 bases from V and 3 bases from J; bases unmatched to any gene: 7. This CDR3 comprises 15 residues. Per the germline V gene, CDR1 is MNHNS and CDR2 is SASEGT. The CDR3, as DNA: TGTGCCAGCAGTCGCGACAGGGTCAACAATCAGCCCCAGCATTTT. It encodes CASSRDRVNNQPQHF.

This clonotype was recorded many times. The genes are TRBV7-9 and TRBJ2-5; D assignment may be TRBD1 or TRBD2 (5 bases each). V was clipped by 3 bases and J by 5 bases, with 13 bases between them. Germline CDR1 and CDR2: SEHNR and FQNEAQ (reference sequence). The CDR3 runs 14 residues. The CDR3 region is CASSFGTPGETQYF. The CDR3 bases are TGTGCCAGCAGCTTTGGGACCCCCGGGGAGACCCAGTACTTC.

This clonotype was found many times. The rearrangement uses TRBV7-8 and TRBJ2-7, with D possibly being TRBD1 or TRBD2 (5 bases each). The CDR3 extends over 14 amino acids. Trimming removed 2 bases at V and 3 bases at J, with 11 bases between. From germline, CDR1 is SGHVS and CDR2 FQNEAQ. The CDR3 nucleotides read TGTGCCAGCAGCTTAATCATTGGGGGCTACGAGCAGTACTTC. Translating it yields CASSLIIGGYEQYF.

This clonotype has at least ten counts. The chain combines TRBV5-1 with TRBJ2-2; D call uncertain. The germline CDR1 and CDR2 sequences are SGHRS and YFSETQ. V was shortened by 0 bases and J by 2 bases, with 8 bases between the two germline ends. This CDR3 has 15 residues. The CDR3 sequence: CASSLVPTNTGELFF. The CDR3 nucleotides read TGCGCCAGCAGCTTGGTCCCGACCAACACCGGGGAGCTGTTTTTT.

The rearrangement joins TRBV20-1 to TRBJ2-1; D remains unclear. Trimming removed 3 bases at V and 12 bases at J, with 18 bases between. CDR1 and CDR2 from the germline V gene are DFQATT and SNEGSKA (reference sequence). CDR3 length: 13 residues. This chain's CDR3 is CSARDGSSMRQFF. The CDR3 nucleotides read TGCAGTGCTAGGGACGGAAGTTCAATGAGGCAGTTCTTC.

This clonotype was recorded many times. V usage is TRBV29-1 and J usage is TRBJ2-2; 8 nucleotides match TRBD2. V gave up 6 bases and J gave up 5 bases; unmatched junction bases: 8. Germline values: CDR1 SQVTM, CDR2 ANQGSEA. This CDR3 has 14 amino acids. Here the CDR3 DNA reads TGCAGCGTCGGAAGCGGGAGCTCGACCGGGGAGCTGTTTTTT. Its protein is CSVGSGSSTGELFF.

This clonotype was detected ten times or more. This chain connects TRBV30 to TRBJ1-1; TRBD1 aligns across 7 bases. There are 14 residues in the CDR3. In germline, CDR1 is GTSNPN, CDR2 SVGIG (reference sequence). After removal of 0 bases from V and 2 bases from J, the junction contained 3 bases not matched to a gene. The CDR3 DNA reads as TGTGCCTGGAGTGTACAGGGGAGTAACACTGAAGCTTTCTTT. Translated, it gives CAWSVQGSNTEAFF.

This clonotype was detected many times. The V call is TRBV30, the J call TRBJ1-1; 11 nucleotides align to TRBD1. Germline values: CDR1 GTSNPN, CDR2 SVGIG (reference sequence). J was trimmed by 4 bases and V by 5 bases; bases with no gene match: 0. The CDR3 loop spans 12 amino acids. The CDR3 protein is CAWGTGGTEAFF. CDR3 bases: TGTGCCTGGGGGACAGGGGGCACTGAAGCTTTCTTT.

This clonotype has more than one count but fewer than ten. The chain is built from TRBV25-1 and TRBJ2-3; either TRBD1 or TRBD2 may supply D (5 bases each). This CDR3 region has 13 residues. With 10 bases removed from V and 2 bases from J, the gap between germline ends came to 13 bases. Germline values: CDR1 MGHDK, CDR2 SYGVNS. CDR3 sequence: CATLLGATDTQYF. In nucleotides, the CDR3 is TGTGCCACTTTACTCGGGGCCACAGATACGCAGTATTTT.